The clone carrying this T cell receptor beta chain was detected only a few times. RNA transcripts served as the template for amplifying TCR beta CDR3 regions. When the TCR CDR3 underwent first-round RT-PCR, the HTBI primer set was used. Using its own MiXCR run on the multiplex PCR reads, TCRdb lists one record per CDR3 protein. The sample yields fewer than 450,000 distinct CDR3 sequences, more than 12% seen once. The sample comes from a study of T cells in Graves' hyperthyroidism and ophthalmopathy. The CDR3 length is 12 residues. CDR1 is WSHSY and CDR2 is SAAADI in the germline V gene. V shed 2 bases and J shed 14 bases, with 13 bases lying between them.

The origin of this receptor is a man aged 45 to 65 with Graves' ophthalmopathy. Sequencing input: blood. V is TRBV10-2 and J is TRBJ2-1; D unresolved. CDR3 nucleotides: TGCGCCAGCAGTGAGGGTACACTCTCCAAGTTCTTC. Its protein is CASSEGTLSKFF.